Listed below are T cell receptor beta chains from one sample, sequenced in a study of metastatic and nonmetastatic thyroid tumors. TCRdb re-called clones from the PCR reads using MiXCR. The data show about 23,000 clones, with 20% to 30% seen just once and roughly 12% held by the top ten. Sequencing was performed on tumor tissue. These receptors all stem from a male donor with papillary thyroid cancer or a benign thyroid nodule (not recorded which). Some clones in this sample may be carry-over from other donors' samples. Both conserved end residues are part of each CDR3. The order of the fields is J gene, D gene, V gene, clone size, CDR3 protein, CDR3 DNA. A D gene is named only where the DNA matches it firmly. Not every row has a clone size; where given, it reads once, few, many or a size class.

>TRBJ2-7|TRBD2|TRBV20-1|-
CSATGMSSGRVSYEQYF
TGCAGTGCAACCGGGATGTCTAGCGGGCGGGTTTCCTACGAGCAGTACTTC
>TRBJ1-1|-|TRBV20-1|-
CSARLSDSHTEAFF
TGCAGTGCTAGATTGAGCGATAGCCACACTGAAGCTTTCTTT
>TRBJ2-7|-|TRBV20-1|-
CSAAGVKAGLNSYEQYF
TGCAGTGCCGCAGGAGTTAAGGCTGGATTGAACTCCTACGAGCAGTACTTC
>TRBJ2-3|TRBD1|TRBV19|many
CASYGQATDTQYF
TGTGCCAGCTACGGACAGGCCACAGATACGCAGTATTTT
>TRBJ2-3|-|TRBV27|many
CASRLQGGGDTQYF
TGTGCCAGCAGATTACAGGGAGGAGGGGATACGCAGTATTTT
>TRBJ2-1|-|TRBV18|-
CASSPWREGEQFF
TGTGCCAGCTCACCATGGCGGGAAGGTGAGCAGTTCTTC
>TRBJ2-1|-|TRBV3-1|many
CASSSRQGLNPWNEQFF
TGTGCCAGCAGCTCGCGACAGGGACTTAACCCGTGGAATGAGCAGTTCTTC
>TRBJ2-1|TRBD2|TRBV28|-
CASSLRTSGGTAAYNEQFF
TGTGCCAGCAGTCTTCGGACTAGCGGGGGGACGGCTGCCTACAATGAGCAGTTCTTC
>TRBJ2-7|TRBD2|TRBV20-1|-
CKAGGLALSSYEQYF
TGCAAGGCTGGGGGACTAGCGCTTAGCTCCTACGAGCAGTACTTC
>TRBJ2-3|-|TRBV28|many
CASSPGGWGTDTQYF
TGTGCCAGCAGCCCCGGGGGTTGGGGCACAGATACGCAGTATTTT
>TRBJ2-1|TRBD2|TRBV9|many
CASSLQGLANNEQFF
TGTGCCAGCAGCTTACAAGGACTAGCGAACAATGAGCAGTTCTTC
>TRBJ2-1|-|TRBV6-4|many
CASSEDSNNEQFF
TGTGCCAGCAGTGAAGACTCAAACAATGAGCAGTTCTTC
>TRBJ2-7|TRBD1|TRBV28|many
CASSFAATGFYEQYF
TGTGCCAGCAGTTTCGCGGCGACAGGGTTCTACGAGCAGTACTTC
>TRBJ2-7|TRBD2|TRBV2|-
CANTSGSGIYEQYF
TGTGCCAACACCTCGGGTAGCGGGATTTACGAGCAGTACTTC
>TRBJ2-1|TRBD2|TRBV5-1|-
CASSMALAGDLGEQFF
TGCGCCAGCAGCATGGCACTAGCGGGGGACCTGGGTGAGCAGTTCTTC
>TRBJ2-7|-|TRBV7-2|-
CASSVGPIAYEQYF
TGTGCCAGCAGCGTCGGCCCCATAGCATACGAGCAGTACTTC
>TRBJ2-1|TRBD1|TRBV10-2|many
CASSRGQGARSEQFF
TGCGCCAGCAGTCGTGGGCAGGGGGCTAGGAGTGAGCAGTTCTTC
>TRBJ1-2|-|TRBV19|medium-sized
CASSPRDPASYTF
TGTGCCAGTAGTCCGCGGGACCCGGCAAGCTACACCTTC
>TRBJ2-5|-|TRBV4-2|many
CASSPAAGLQETQYF
TGTGCCAGCAGCCCGGCGGCGGGGCTCCAAGAGACCCAGTACTTC
>TRBJ1-1|-|TRBV20-1|many
CSARRHPANTEAFF
TGCAGTGCTAGGAGACACCCCGCGAACACTGAAGCTTTCTTT
>TRBJ1-2|-|TRBV12-3/TRBV12-4|many
CASSLTGGVGYTF
TGTGCCAGCAGCCTGACAGGTGGAGTTGGCTACACCTTC
>TRBJ2-7|TRBD1|TRBV15|medium-sized
CATSRDQRDSSYEQYF
TGTGCCACCAGCAGAGATCAACGGGACAGCTCCTACGAGCAGTACTTC
>TRBJ2-1|TRBD1|TRBV5-1|-
CASSLDSTGVNEQFF
TGCGCCAGCAGCTTGGACTCAACAGGGGTCAATGAGCAGTTCTTC
>TRBJ1-5|-|TRBV30|few
CAWSVLLEGPQHF
TGTGCCTGGAGTGTACTTCTTGAAGGGCCCCAGCATTTT
>TRBJ2-1|-|TRBV9|-
CASSETNGAYNEQFF
TGTGCCAGCAGCGAGACTAATGGGGCCTACAATGAGCAGTTCTTC
>TRBJ1-6|-|TRBV20-1|-
CSASPGTGRRGSPLHF
TGCAGTGCTTCTCCCGGGACGGGGCGTAGGGGTTCACCCCTCCACTTC
>TRBJ1-5|-|TRBV30|many
CAWSVGQSYQPQHF
TGTGCCTGGAGTGTTGGTCAGAGCTACCAGCCCCAGCATTTT
>TRBJ2-7|-|TRBV7-8|-
CASSLRGSGGYEQYF
TGTGCCAGCAGCTTAAGAGGGTCCGGAGGCTACGAGCAGTACTTC
>TRBJ1-5|TRBD1|TRBV5-1|-
CASSPGTGVSNQPQHF
TGCGCCAGCAGCCCGGGGACAGGGGTTAGCAATCAGCCCCAGCATTTT
>TRBJ1-2|TRBD1|TRBV27|many
CASSPRQGPEGGYTF
TGTGCCAGCAGTCCCCGACAGGGGCCGGAAGGAGGCTACACCTTC
>TRBJ2-1|-|TRBV6-4|-
CASSYSSQGLFSWESSEQLF
TGTGCCAGCAGTTACTCGAGTCAGGGCCTCTTTTCATGGGAGTCCAGTGAGCAGTTATTC
>TRBJ1-2|TRBD1|TRBV4-3|many
CASSQDRTGARGYTF
TGCGCCAGCAGCCAAGATAGGACAGGGGCGAGGGGCTACACCTTC
>TRBJ1-4|-|TRBV25-1|many
CASSDRDEKLFF
TGTGCCAGCAGTGACAGGGATGAAAAACTGTTTTTT
>TRBJ1-1|-|TRBV5-1|medium-sized
CASSTKGGNTEAFF
TGCGCCAGCAGCACAAAAGGAGGGAACACTGAAGCTTTCTTT
>TRBJ2-7|-|TRBV11-2|many
CASSLDRGAGSYEQYF
TGTGCCAGCAGCTTAGATCGGGGTGCGGGATCCTACGAGCAGTACTTC
>TRBJ2-1|TRBD2|TRBV5-4|many
CASSLERGSPSYNEQFF
TGTGCCAGCAGCTTGGAGCGGGGTAGCCCTTCCTACAATGAGCAGTTCTTC
>TRBJ1-2|TRBD1|TRBV20-1|many
CSARSSAGGGYTF
TGCAGTGCTAGAAGTTCGGCAGGGGGTGGCTACACCTTC
>TRBJ2-1|-|TRBV27|-
CASSLGGDQPGPQGGQFF
TGTGCCAGCAGTTTAGGGGGAGATCAGCCTGGACCCCAAGGTGGGCAGTTCTTC